This TCR beta chain is from a study of blood T cell repertoires in COVID-19. Germline lookup yields CDR1 MDHEN and CDR2 SYDVKM. The V and J ends lost 8 bases and 0 bases, in that order; junction bases with no gene match: 15. The CDR3 covers 17 residues. Produced via immunoSEQ multiplex PCR; TCRdb's table is partial and in-frame only. Of about half a million clones listed, 80% to 90% were seen once; the top ten hold around 0.95%. This sequence originates from a man younger than 30 with COVID-19, enrolled during active disease. The chain joins TRBV28 to TRBJ1-1, with 7 bases matching TRBD1. Input material: peripheral blood. The CDR3 reads CASGIHWDSLMNTEAFF. CDR3 nucleotides: TGTGCCAGCGGCATACATTGGGACAGTCTCATGAACACTGAAGCTTTCTTT.